Listed below are T cell receptor beta chains from one sample, sequenced in a study of cytomegalovirus exposure and HLA in healthy donors. TCRdb keeps only in-frame clones here, not all; method: immunoSEQ multiplex PCR. The sample carries about 20,000 clones, around 82% recorded once. The material sequenced was PBMCs. These receptors were collected from a man in his 60s in good health and CMV-seronegative. Each CDR3 is given without its conserved first and last residue. Size is omitted from some rows. Given values are once, few, many or a class for expanded clones.

V	size	J	CDR3
TRBV25-1	NA	TRBJ1-3	ASRHGLGAGNTIY
TRBV6-5	few	TRBJ2-1	ASSYFGGLIGEQF
TRBV5-4	NA	TRBJ2-3	ASSYDWTSARGTQY
TRBV4-1	NA	TRBJ2-5	ASSQAQGLETQY
TRBV18	once	TRBJ2-5	ASSPQGGRSQETQY
TRBV7-9	once	TRBJ2-7	ASSRWDSNYEQY
TRBV9	NA	TRBJ1-5	ARSPTGQGWDQPQH
TRBV6-6	NA	TRBJ2-3	ASSGGQGITDTQY
TRBV5-4	NA	TRBJ1-2	ASSRTGGAINGYT
TRBV2	NA	TRBJ2-3	ASSDSRYTQY
TRBV19	NA	TRBJ1-5	ASRPHPMTGSNQPQH
TRBV9	NA	TRBJ2-3	ASNRAGGPTSTDTQY
TRBV27	NA	TRBJ1-2	ASSSTTQGNYGYT
TRBV7-2	NA	TRBJ2-3	ASSLARASTDTQY
TRBV19	NA	TRBJ2-4	ASSITGQAKNIQY
TRBV4-1	once	TRBJ2-2	ASRLTGYPGELF
TRBV9	few	TRBJ2-1	ASTQGSSYNEQF
TRBV27	NA	TRBJ2-7	ASSLSRDNEQY
TRBV9	once	TRBJ1-6	ASSVGGISNSPLH
TRBV11-2	once	TRBJ2-1	ASSTELAGIGNEQF
TRBV25-1	NA	TRBJ1-1	ASSALRGPNTEAF
TRBV18	NA	TRBJ1-1	ASSRGTGLNTEAF
TRBV19	NA	TRBJ1-6	ASSSQGAGLNSPLH
TRBV27	NA	TRBJ2-1	ASSLSAGLAGSGGGSYNEQF
TRBV29-1	NA	TRBJ1-1	SVERGKNTEAF
TRBV6-6	few	TRBJ1-5	ASEGTALPYQPQH
TRBV6-1	NA	TRBJ1-5	ASSREAFGNQPQH
TRBV7-9	NA	TRBJ2-6	ASSLGQGSAGANVLT
TRBV5-1	NA	TRBJ1-4	ASRLTGFNEKLF
TRBV11-3	NA	TRBJ2-3	ASSLASTDTQY
TRBV5-4	NA	TRBJ2-7	ASSPLAGSTYEQY
TRBV10-2	NA	TRBJ1-4	ATQTGSGEKLF
TRBV28	NA	TRBJ2-3	ASSRPSGGSSQY
TRBV18	once	TRBJ1-2	ASSPGGGDYGYT
TRBV4-3	NA	TRBJ2-5	ASSQRPSGTGQETQY
TRBV2	once	TRBJ1-1	ASILRGEAF
TRBV7-9	NA	TRBJ2-1	ASSPEAFSSYNEQF
TRBV18	NA	TRBJ1-5	ASSPTGGGGNQPQH
TRBV4-1	once	TRBJ1-4	ASSQDLRQGRRF
TRBV19	NA	TRBJ2-1	ASSTNGLAGGLGNEQF
TRBV4-1	NA	TRBJ1-2	ASSQLTTGLTGYT
TRBV6-1	NA	TRBJ1-2	ASSVDWRYGYT
TRBV6-5	few	TRBJ2-7	ASSYSSDRAYEQY
TRBV7-9	NA	TRBJ2-2	ASPISGQGLLNTGELF
TRBV7-9	NA	TRBJ2-1	SSSLIRRGRAWLVNEQF
TRBV2	NA	TRBJ1-2	ASTSDYGYT
TRBV28	NA	NA	ASSRTGQVGEQY
TRBV7-3	NA	TRBJ2-1	ASSLTGPSGVGYNEQF
TRBV6-4	NA	TRBJ2-3	ASSDGTSGGADTQY